The 32 T cell receptor beta chains in this list originate from one sample, sequenced in a study of blood T cells in healthy people across ages. Through a sample-barcoded 5' primer and a J-beta primer mix, a second PCR was run for roughly 7 to 11 cycles. TCRdb passed the 5' RACE reads through MiXCR, listing each CDR3 protein once. The table includes approximately 850,000 distinct CDR3 sequences, more than 45% detected once. Sequencing input: blood. The receptors derive from a young man in good health.

The chain carries TRBV6-5 and TRBJ2-5, with TRBD2 matching 9 bases. Germline CDR1 is MNHEY and CDR2 is SVGAGI. With 5 bases clipped from V and 7 bases from J, the junction kept 14 bases outside the gene matches. The CDR3 extends over 16 amino acids. CDR3 loop: CASSPIGGRARGTQYF. The DNA for the CDR3 is TGTGCCAGCAGTCCCATTGGCGGGAGGGCTCGGGGGACCCAGTACTTC.

The V and J genes are TRBV15 and TRBJ2-3; 7 bases fit TRBD2. The trim removed 4 bases at V and 3 bases at J, leaving 10 bases unmatched. The CDR3 extends over 16 amino acids. In germline, CDR1 is LNHNV, CDR2 YYDKDF (reference sequence). The CDR3 region is CATSNEPSGSTDTQYF. The CDR3 bases are TGTGCCACCAGCAACGAGCCTAGCGGTAGTACAGATACGCAGTATTTT.

J is TRBJ2-5 and V is TRBV15; 7 nucleotides match TRBD1. The length of the CDR3 is 15 residues. V trimming: 1 base; J trimming: 3 bases; junction bases outside the gene matches: 5. Germline loops: CDR1 LNHNV, CDR2 YYDKDF (reference sequence). The CDR3 sequence: CATSRASGQKETQYF. CDR3 DNA: TGTGCCACCAGCAGAGCCTCGGGACAGAAAGAGACCCAGTACTTC.

This clonotype was seen a single time. V and J are TRBV6-2 or TRBV6-3 and TRBJ2-7; 9 nucleotides line up with TRBD2. Germline trimming cut 6 bases from V and 0 bases from J; bases unmatched to any gene: 9. Germline values: CDR1 MNHEY, CDR2 SVGEGT. The CDR3 runs to 16 residues. CDR3 region: CASSDPWREGSYEQYF. CDR3 nucleotide sequence: TGTGCCAGCAGCGACCCTTGGCGGGAGGGCTCCTACGAGCAGTACTTC.

In the case of this clonotype: The junction departs from the called germline gene at one end, perhaps through a read error. The V gene is TRBV6-2 or TRBV6-3, the J gene TRBJ2-1; D is undetermined. CDR1 and CDR2 (germline): MNHEY, SVGEGT. The CDR3 is 15 residues long. In DNA form, the CDR3 reads TGTGCCAGCAGTCTAGGGATTTTCTCCTACAATGGGCAGTTCTTC. Translated: CASSLGIFSYNGQFF.

The genes are TRBV20-1 and TRBJ2-5, with TRBD2 matching 11 bases. The CDR3 runs 15 residues. The germline V gene encodes CDR1 DFQATT and CDR2 SNEGSKA (reference sequence). In DNA form, the CDR3 reads TGCAGCGGCCTGAATAGCGGGGGGGCTTCCGGGGAGCAGTACTTC. Translating gives CSGLNSGGASGEQYF.

The chain employs TRBV10-3 and TRBJ1-1, with D uncertain. The length of the CDR3 is 17 residues. V lost 0 bases and J lost 6, with 20 bases in between. Per germline, CDR1 ENHRY and CDR2 SYGVKD. The CDR3 loop is CAISESGYGRGGAEAFF. CDR3 bases: TGTGCCATCAGTGAGTCGGGGTACGGCCGGGGTGGCGCTGAAGCTTTCTTT.

This clonotype was recorded a few times. The chain joins TRBV20-1 to TRBJ2-7; D call uncertain. V was clipped by 0 bases and J by 3 bases, with 12 bases between them. Germline CDR1 and CDR2: DFQATT and SNEGSKA (reference sequence). This CDR3 region has 14 residues. The CDR3 reads CSARDSRSSYEQYF. The CDR3 DNA reads TGCAGTGCTAGAGATTCCCGGTCCAGCTACGAGCAGTACTTC.

The CDR3: CASSPGDREETQYF. The CDR3, as DNA: TGTGCCAGCAGCCCCGGGGACAGGGAAGAGACCCAGTACTTC. The chain combines TRBV7-8 with TRBJ2-5; 9 nucleotides align to TRBD1. Trimming cost V 5 bases and J 3 bases; bases outside gene matches: 4. The CDR3 spans 14 residues. CDR1 is SGHVS, CDR2 FQNEAQ, per germline.

J is TRBJ2-2 and V is TRBV11-3; maybe TRBD2 (6 bases). This CDR3 region has 13 residues. Looked up from germline, CDR1 is SGHNT and CDR2 is YENEEA. The ends were cut back, 6 bases at V and 2 bases at J, with 7 bases in the middle. CDR3 loop: CASRAGNTGELFF. The CDR3 DNA reads TGTGCCAGCAGAGCGGGCAACACCGGGGAGCTGTTTTTT.

V is TRBV20-1 and J is TRBJ2-7; the D is unclear. The CDR3 has 13 amino acids. V was clipped by 3 bases and J by 2 bases, with 11 bases between them. CDR1 is DFQATT, CDR2 SNEGSKA, per germline (reference sequence). CDR3 DNA: TGCAGTGCTAGCGGGTCGATCCCCTACGAGCAGTACTTC. Its protein product is CSASGSIPYEQYF.

The CDR3 nucleotides read TGCAGTGGGGAAGTCACAGATACGCAGTATTTT. Translation gives CSGEVTDTQYF. The chain has TRBV20-1 and TRBJ2-3; D remains unclear. The V and J ends lost 7 bases and 2 bases respectively, with 7 bases between them. Germline loops: CDR1 DFQATT, CDR2 SNEGSKA (reference sequence). This CDR3 has 11 residues.

This chain joins TRBV10-3 and TRBJ1-5, with 12 bases identical to TRBD1. The CDR3 spans 16 residues. The trim removed 5 bases at V and 3 bases at J, leaving 5 bases unmatched. Germline lookup yields CDR1 ENHRY and CDR2 SYGVKD. This chain's CDR3 is CAISPGTGGFNQPQHF. CDR3 in DNA: TGTGCCATCAGTCCCGGGACAGGGGGCTTCAATCAGCCCCAGCATTTT.

This chain links TRBV6-2 or TRBV6-3 with TRBJ2-5; 8 bases agree with TRBD1. Germline assignment: CDR1 MNHEY and CDR2 SVGEGT. The CDR3 consists of 13 residues. With V trimmed by 6 bases and J by 13 bases, 13 bases remained unmatched. The CDR3 protein is CASRLQTGAPPYF. The DNA for the CDR3 is TGTGCCAGCAGACTACAGACAGGGGCGCCCCCGTACTTC.

The V and J genes are TRBV20-1 and TRBJ2-3; TRBD1 is a possible D gene (6 bases). The ends were cut back, 5 bases at V and 0 bases at J, with 12 bases in the middle. The CDR3 is 14 residues long. CDR1 is DFQATT and CDR2 is SNEGSKA in the germline V gene (reference sequence). The CDR3 loop reads CSADRDTSTDTQYF. For the CDR3, the DNA is TGCAGTGCTGACCGGGACACGAGCACAGATACGCAGTATTTT.

The chain links TRBV14 to TRBJ2-7; tentative D call: TRBD1 (6 bases). The CDR3 sequence is 16 residues long. The germline V and J ends were trimmed by 4 bases and 0 bases, with 16 bases remaining between them. Germline V gene sequence: CDR1 SGHDN, CDR2 FVKESK. Written as DNA, the CDR3 is TGTGCCAGCAGCCCAGTTAAGGGGGTGAGCTCCTACGAGCAGTACTTC. It encodes CASSPVKGVSSYEQYF.

In this sample, this clonotype turned up a few times. The chain carries TRBV4-3 and TRBJ2-7; a possible D gene is TRBD2 (9 bases). The V end was cut by 1 base, the J end by 4 bases, with 20 bases between. CDR1 is LGHNA and CDR2 is YSLEER in the germline V gene. This CDR3 is built from 17 residues. CDR3 in amino acids: CASSQGLQGAGGYEQYF. CDR3 DNA: TGCGCCAGCAGCCAAGGGCTCCAGGGGGCGGGAGGGTACGAGCAGTACTTC.

The chain links TRBV20-1 to TRBJ2-7; a weak D match, TRBD1 (6 bases). Looked up from germline, CDR1 is DFQATT and CDR2 is SNEGSKA (reference sequence). This CDR3 region has 12 residues. V was shortened by 2 bases and J by 7 bases, with 12 bases between the two germline ends. The DNA of the CDR3 is TGCAGTGCTAGACAGACAGGTCTTGAGCAGTACTTC. Encoded protein: CSARQTGLEQYF.

The rearrangement joins TRBV6-5 to TRBJ2-7; no clear D. Trimming took off 0 bases at V and 4 bases at J, with 13 bases between the two ends. Germline V gene data show CDR1 as MNHEY and CDR2 as SVGAGI. The CDR3 length is 15 residues. CDR3 region: CASSYSMGSGYEQYF. The CDR3 nucleotides are TGTGCCAGCAGTTACTCGATGGGGTCCGGGTACGAGCAGTACTTC.

This sequence joins TRBV5-1 and TRBJ1-2; D is possibly TRBD1 (5 bases). The CDR3 has 15 residues. CDR1 SGHRS and CDR2 YFSETQ come from the germline V gene. Trimming cost V 4 bases and J 2 bases, with 15 bases left between them. The CDR3 DNA sequence: TGCGCCAGCAGCCGCGGCGGGGGAGACAACTATGGCTACACCTTC. Amino acid sequence: CASSRGGGDNYGYTF.

The V gene is TRBV20-1, the J gene TRBJ2-3, with D possibly being TRBD1 or TRBD2 (5 bases each). The germline V and J ends were trimmed by 6 bases and 6 bases, with 16 bases remaining between them. The germline CDR1 and CDR2 sequences are DFQATT and SNEGSKA (reference sequence). The CDR3 is made up of 13 amino acids. As DNA, the CDR3 is TGCAGTGCCCACCGGGACGCAAGGGATACGCAGTATTTT. It codes for CSAHRDARDTQYF.

This clonotype has just a few counts. This chain joins TRBV20-1 and TRBJ2-3; D perhaps matches TRBD2 (6 bases). Germline CDR1 DFQATT, CDR2 SNEGSKA (reference sequence). This CDR3 comprises 16 residues. The ends were cut back, 5 bases at V and 2 bases at J, with 20 bases in the middle. Here the CDR3 reads CSAQILATRLTDTQYF. CDR3 bases: TGCAGTGCTCAAATACTAGCAACCCGGCTCACAGATACGCAGTATTTT.

This clonotype was detected a few times. DNA of the CDR3: TGTGCCAGCAGTTCATCTGGTCATACGCAGTATTTT. Encoded protein: CASSSSGHTQYF. V and J are TRBV28 and TRBJ2-3; D is unclear. There are 12 residues in the CDR3. The V and J ends lost 4 bases and 7 bases respectively, with 9 bases between them. Per the germline V gene, CDR1 is MDHEN and CDR2 is SYDVKM.

The chain employs TRBV29-1 and TRBJ2-7, with 10 bases that match TRBD2. This CDR3 contains 16 residues. CDR1 and CDR2 (germline): SQVTM, ANQGSEA. Trimming cost V 5 bases and J 2 bases; bases outside gene matches: 12. CDR3 protein: CSVTGGELAGAYEQYF. In nucleotides, the CDR3 is TGCAGCGTTACAGGGGGGGAGCTAGCGGGGGCCTACGAGCAGTACTTC.

This chain links TRBV6-6 with TRBJ2-5; D is possibly TRBD2 (5 bases). Germline CDR1 MNHNY, CDR2 SVGAGI (reference sequence). The CDR3 sequence is 15 residues long. V lost 2 bases to trimming and J lost 5 bases, with 15 bases between them. The CDR3 region has the DNA TGTGCCAGCAGTTACCTTGCGGGTTTGGGGGAGACCCAGTACTTC. Translated: CASSYLAGLGETQYF.

This clonotype was seen only a few times. The J gene is TRBJ1-1, the V gene TRBV20-1, with D unclear. V lost 6 bases and J 0 bases, leaving 11 bases between the germline ends. The germline gives CDR1 DFQATT, CDR2 SNEGSKA (reference sequence). The CDR3 is made up of 13 amino acids. CDR3 DNA: TGCAGTGCCCCCGGCAGAATGAACACTGAAGCTTTCTTT. Its protein product is CSAPGRMNTEAFF.

CDR3 sequence reads: CASSLSLTGELFF. CDR3 in DNA: TGTGCCAGCAGCTTATCGCTCACCGGGGAGCTGTTTTTT. The genes are TRBV7-9 and TRBJ2-2, with unresolved D. The CDR3 loop spans 13 amino acids. Germline assignment: CDR1 SEHNR and CDR2 FQNEAQ (reference sequence). Between the trimmed V and J ends, which lost 2 bases and 4 bases, there was a span of 5 bases.

This clonotype appeared a single time. The V gene is TRBV20-1, the J gene TRBJ2-5, with 7 nucleotides matching TRBD2. The germline V gene has CDR1 DFQATT and CDR2 SNEGSKA (reference sequence). Trimming took 1 base from V and 1 from J; bases not matched to a gene: 6. CDR3 length equals 15 residues. The CDR3 is CSARVPRGSQETQYF. The CDR3, as DNA: TGCAGTGCTAGAGTTCCGCGGGGGTCCCAAGAGACCCAGTACTTC.

The chain employs TRBV27 and TRBJ2-1, with TRBD2 matching 10 bases. CDR3 length equals 16 residues. The V segment lost 1 base and the J segment 5 bases; nucleotides outside the gene matches: 5. The germline V gene has CDR1 MNHEY and CDR2 SMNVEV (reference sequence). The CDR3 here is CASSLWASGGNNEQFF. CDR3 bases: TGTGCCAGCAGTTTATGGGCTAGCGGGGGAAACAATGAGCAGTTCTTC.

This clonotype was detected only a few times. V gene TRBV20-1 combines with J gene TRBJ2-7; D may be TRBD1 or TRBD2 (6 bases each). Trimming pared 3 bases from V and 0 bases from J, leaving 21 bases between. Germline CDR1 DFQATT, CDR2 SNEGSKA (reference sequence). The CDR3 consists of 17 residues. DNA of the CDR3: TGCAGTGCTAGGGGCAGGACGGGGGCCCAATACTCCTACGAGCAGTACTTC. It is translated as CSARGRTGAQYSYEQYF.

The gene calls are TRBV12-3 or TRBV12-4 and TRBJ1-2; 9 bases agree with TRBD1. The CDR3 totals 15 residues. V shed 5 bases and J 4 bases; nucleotides not matched to a gene: 8. The CDR3 region has the DNA TGTGCCAGCAGTCCGGACAGGGGATGGGGCTATGGCTACACCTTC. Amino acids: CASSPDRGWGYGYTF.

The V and J genes are TRBV9 and TRBJ2-3; D is uncertain. There are 13 residues in the CDR3. The V end lost 0 bases, the J end lost 11 bases, and 13 bases lay between the germline ends. Germline V gene data show CDR1 as SGDLS and CDR2 as YYNGEE. The DNA of the CDR3 is TGTGCCAGCAGCGTAGCCGGCGACCCTTTGCAGTATTTT. Protein sequence: CASSVAGDPLQYF.